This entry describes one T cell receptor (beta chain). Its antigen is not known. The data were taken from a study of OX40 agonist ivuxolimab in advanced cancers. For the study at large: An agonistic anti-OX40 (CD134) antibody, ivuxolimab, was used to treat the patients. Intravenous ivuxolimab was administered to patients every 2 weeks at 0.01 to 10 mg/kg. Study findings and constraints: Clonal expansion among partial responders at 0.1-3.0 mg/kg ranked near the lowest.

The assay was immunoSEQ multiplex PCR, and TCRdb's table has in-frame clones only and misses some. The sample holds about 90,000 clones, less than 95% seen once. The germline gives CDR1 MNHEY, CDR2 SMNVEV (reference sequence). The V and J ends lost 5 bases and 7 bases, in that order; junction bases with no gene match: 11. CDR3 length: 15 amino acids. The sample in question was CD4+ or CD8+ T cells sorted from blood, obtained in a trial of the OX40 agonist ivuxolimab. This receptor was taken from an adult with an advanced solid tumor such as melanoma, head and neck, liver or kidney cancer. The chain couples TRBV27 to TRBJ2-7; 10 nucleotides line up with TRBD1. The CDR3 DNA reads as TGTGCCAGCAGTATCCGACAGGGGGCGTCGGGGGAGCAGTACTTC. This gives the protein CASSIRQGASGEQYF.